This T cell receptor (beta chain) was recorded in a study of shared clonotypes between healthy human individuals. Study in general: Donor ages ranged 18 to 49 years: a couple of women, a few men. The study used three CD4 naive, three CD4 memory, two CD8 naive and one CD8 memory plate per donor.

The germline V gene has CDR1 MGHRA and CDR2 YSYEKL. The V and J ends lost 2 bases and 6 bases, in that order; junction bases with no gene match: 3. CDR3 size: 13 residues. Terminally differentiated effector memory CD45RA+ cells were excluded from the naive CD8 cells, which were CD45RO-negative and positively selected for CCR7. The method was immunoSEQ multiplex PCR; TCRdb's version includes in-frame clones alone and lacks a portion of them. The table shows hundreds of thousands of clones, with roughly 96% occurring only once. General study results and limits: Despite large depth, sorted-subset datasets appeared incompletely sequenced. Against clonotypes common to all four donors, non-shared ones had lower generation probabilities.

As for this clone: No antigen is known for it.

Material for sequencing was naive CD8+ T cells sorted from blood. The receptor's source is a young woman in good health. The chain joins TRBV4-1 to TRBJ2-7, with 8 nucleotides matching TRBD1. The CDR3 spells CASSQRTGFEQYF. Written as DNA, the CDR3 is TGCGCCAGCAGCCAAAGGACAGGGTTCGAGCAGTACTTC.